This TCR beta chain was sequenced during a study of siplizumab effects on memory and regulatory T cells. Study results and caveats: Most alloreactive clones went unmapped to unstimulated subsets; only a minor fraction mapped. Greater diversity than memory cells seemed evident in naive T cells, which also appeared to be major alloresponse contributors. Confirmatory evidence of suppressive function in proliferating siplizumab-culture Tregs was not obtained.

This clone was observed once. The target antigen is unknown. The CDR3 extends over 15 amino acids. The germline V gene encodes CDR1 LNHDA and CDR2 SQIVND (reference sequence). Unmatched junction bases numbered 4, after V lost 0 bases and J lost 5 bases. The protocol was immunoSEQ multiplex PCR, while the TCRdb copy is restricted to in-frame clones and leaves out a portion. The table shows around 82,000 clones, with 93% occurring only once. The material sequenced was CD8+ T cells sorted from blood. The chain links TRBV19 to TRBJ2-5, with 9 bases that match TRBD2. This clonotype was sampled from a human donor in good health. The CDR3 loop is CASSIDSGGEETQYF. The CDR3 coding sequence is TGTGCCAGTAGTATAGATAGCGGGGGCGAGGAGACCCAGTACTTC.